These 25 T cell receptor beta chains were sequenced from one sample in a study of spatial heterogeneity in lung cancer. TCRdb reanalysed the 5' RACE reads using MiXCR and keeps one entry per CDR3 protein. The repertoire holds over 45,000 distinct CDR3 sequences, under 6% seen once, with around 10% in the top ten. Time point defined: sample taken at primary tumor resection. The source material was PBMCs, sampled at surgery. Receptors were obtained from a male donor with early-stage non-small cell lung cancer.

This clonotype has a count of ten or more. This chain connects TRBV7-8 to TRBJ1-6; D uncertain. Germline assignment: CDR1 SGHVS and CDR2 FQNEAQ. CDR3 length equals 15 residues. The V and J ends lost 0 bases and 7 bases respectively, with 10 bases between them. As DNA, the CDR3 is TGTGCCAGCAGCTTAGCCGGACGGGGAAATTCACCCCTCCACTTT. This gives the protein CASSLAGRGNSPLHF.

Many counts were recorded for this clonotype. At one end, the junction sequence differs from germline, possibly due to a read error. The CDR3 sequence is CASSPAAPGETQYF. The CDR3 DNA reads TGTGCTAGCAGCCCAGCAGCCCCGGGAGAGACCCAGTACTTC. The rearrangement links TRBV7-7 to TRBJ2-5; D ambiguous. CDR1 and CDR2 (germline): SSHAT, FNYEAQ (reference sequence). CDR3 length equals 14 residues. Together with reference TRBV7-7 and TRBJ2-5, the CDR3 gives the full variable domain: GAGVSQSPRYKVTKRGQDVTLRCDPISSHATLYWYQQALGQGPEFLTYFNYEAQPDKSGLPSDRFSAERPEGSISTLTIQRTEQRDSAMYRCASSPAAPGETQYFGPGTRLLVL.

This clonotype was counted ten times or more. CDR3: CASSTSGVSSYNEQFF. The CDR3 region has the DNA TGTGCCAGCAGCACTAGCGGGGTGAGCTCCTACAATGAGCAGTTCTTC. The chain employs TRBV9 and TRBJ2-1; 10 bases are shared with TRBD2. The CDR3 consists of 16 residues. Germline V gives CDR1 SGDLS, CDR2 YYNGEE. V dropped 4 bases and J dropped 0; count of bases not matched to a gene: 4.

This clonotype was observed many times. The chain carries TRBV6-1 and TRBJ2-5, with a tentative D call TRBD1 (5 bases). The germline V and J ends were trimmed by 5 bases and 4 bases, with 8 bases remaining between them. The germline V gene has CDR1 MNHNS and CDR2 SASEGT. The length of the CDR3 is 12 residues. The CDR3: CASSSTGETQYF. CDR3 nucleotides: TGTGCCAGCAGTTCAACAGGAGAGACCCAGTACTTC.

This clonotype occurred many times. This chain links TRBV19 with TRBJ1-2; no reliable D call. The CDR3 runs 14 residues. CDR1 LNHDA and CDR2 SQIVND come from the germline V gene (reference sequence). The ends were cut back, 6 bases at V and 4 bases at J, with 15 bases in the middle. CDR3 amino acids: CASSPEGRFYGYTF. The DNA of the CDR3 is TGTGCCAGTAGCCCAGAAGGACGGTTCTATGGCTACACCTTC.

This clonotype was detected many times. The rearrangement joins TRBV29-1 to TRBJ2-7; 9 bases fit TRBD2. The CDR3 is 14 amino acids. With 6 bases clipped from V and 4 bases from J, the junction kept 10 bases outside the gene matches. Germline-derived CDR1 and CDR2 are SQVTM and ANQGSEA. CDR3 amino acids: CSVALAGNAYEQYF. The CDR3 nucleotides read TGCAGCGTCGCCCTAGCGGGAAACGCTTACGAGCAGTACTTC.

This clonotype was seen ten or more times. The rearrangement links TRBV24-1 to TRBJ1-1; no definite D call. CDR1 and CDR2 from the germline V gene are KGHDR and SFDVKD. CDR3 size: 11 residues. V dropped 8 bases and J dropped 1 base, with 4 bases sitting between them. CDR3 residues: CATMENTEAFF. As DNA, the CDR3 is TGTGCCACCATGGAGAACACTGAAGCTTTCTTT.

This clonotype was seen many times. The V and J genes are TRBV3-1 and TRBJ1-4, with TRBD1 as a possible D gene (6 bases). Trimming pared 0 bases from V and 0 bases from J, leaving 8 bases between. Germline V CDR1 and CDR2: LGHDT, YNNKEL (reference sequence). The CDR3 extends over 16 amino acids. CDR3 protein: CASSQEQGTTNEKLFF. In DNA, the CDR3 is TGTGCCAGCAGCCAAGAACAGGGAACAACTAATGAAAAACTGTTTTTT.

This clonotype was seen many times. The rearrangement joins TRBV29-1 to TRBJ2-1; 12 bases line up with TRBD2. The CDR3 contains 14 residues. V lost 6 bases to trimming and J lost 5 bases; unmatched junction nucleotides: 5. The germline gives CDR1 SQVTM, CDR2 ANQGSEA. In nucleotides, the CDR3 is TGCAGCGTCCGGACTAGCGGGATTAACAATGAGCAGTTCTTC. Translated: CSVRTSGINNEQFF.

This clonotype was picked up a small number of times. The chain combines TRBV6-6 with TRBJ1-3, with 8 positions matching TRBD1. The CDR3 extends over 15 amino acids. Germline values: CDR1 MNHNY, CDR2 SVGAGI (reference sequence). After removal of 6 bases from V and 0 bases from J, the junction contained 4 bases not matched to a gene. CDR3 in DNA: TGTGCCAGCAGCATTACAGGGGGCTCTGGAAACACCATATATTTT. Translating gives CASSITGGSGNTIYF.

The chain has TRBV4-1 and TRBJ2-1; 9 bases are a match to TRBD2. The trim removed 1 base at V and 9 bases at J, leaving 7 bases unmatched. The CDR3 totals 15 residues. Germline-derived CDR1 and CDR2 are MGHRA and YSYEKL. The CDR3 DNA follows: TGCGCCAGCAGCCAAGTGCCAGCGGGAGGTAGTGAGCAGTTCTTC. Translating gives CASSQVPAGGSEQFF.

This clonotype occurred a few times. The rearrangement uses TRBV24-1 and TRBJ2-1, with 14 bases fitting TRBD2. The germline V gene has CDR1 KGHDR and CDR2 SFDVKD. The CDR3 loop spans 17 amino acids. Trimming took 4 bases from V and 8 from J; bases not matched to a gene: 9. CDR3 nucleotide sequence: TGTGCCACCAGTGACCATGGACTAGCGGGAGGAAGGGATGAGCAGTTCTTC. It encodes CATSDHGLAGGRDEQFF.

The sample holds a few counts of this clonotype. The rearrangement joins TRBV30 to TRBJ2-5, with D tentatively TRBD1 or TRBD2 (5 bases each). From germline, CDR1 is GTSNPN and CDR2 SVGIG (reference sequence). CDR3 size: 13 residues. V shed 1 base and J shed 4 bases, with 10 bases lying between them. The CDR3 loop reads CAWSGGVGETQYF. In nucleotides, the CDR3 is TGTGCCTGGAGTGGAGGGGTAGGAGAGACCCAGTACTTC.

In its sample, this clonotype was seen many times. The genes are TRBV20-1 and TRBJ2-1; 13 nucleotides align to TRBD2. This CDR3 region has 14 residues. V shed 6 bases, J shed 7 bases, and the junction held 6 bases outside the gene matches. Germline CDR1 DFQATT, CDR2 SNEGSKA (reference sequence). The CDR3 DNA sequence: TGCAGTGCACCCGGACTAGCGGGAGTAAATGAGCAGTTCTTC. Its protein product is CSAPGLAGVNEQFF.

This clonotype was seen ten or more times. The genes are TRBV25-1 and TRBJ1-1; maybe TRBD1 (5 bases). This CDR3 has 16 amino acids. Trimming shortened V by 1 base and J by 0 bases, and 12 bases separated the two germline ends. Germline V gene sequence: CDR1 MGHDK, CDR2 SYGVNS. The CDR3 sequence is CASSESTARMNTEAFF. As DNA, the CDR3 is TGTGCCAGCAGTGAATCGACAGCCCGGATGAACACTGAAGCTTTCTTT.

This clonotype was recorded many times. The chain employs TRBV7-3 and TRBJ2-5; D is uncertain. Germline lookup yields CDR1 SGHTA and CDR2 FQGTGA. CDR3 length equals 13 residues. The V and J ends lost 5 bases and 2 bases respectively, with 9 bases between them. The CDR3 loop reads CASSPGRQETQYF. For the CDR3, the DNA is TGTGCCAGCAGCCCCGGACGGCAAGAGACCCAGTACTTC.

This rearrangement joins TRBV6-1 to TRBJ1-5; D not resolved. The CDR3 extends over 14 amino acids. V lost 4 bases to trimming and J lost 0 bases, with 7 bases between them. Germline V lookup: CDR1 MNHNS, CDR2 SASEGT. CDR3 protein: CASSAQSSNQPQHF. DNA for the CDR3: TGTGCCAGCAGTGCTCAGAGTAGCAATCAGCCCCAGCATTTT.

This clonotype was counted at least ten times. The chain carries TRBV6-5 and TRBJ1-1, with D possibly TRBD1 on 5 matching bases. Germline lookup yields CDR1 MNHEY and CDR2 SVGAGI. V was clipped by 6 bases and J by 1 base, with 9 bases between them. The CDR3 loop spans 13 amino acids. CDR3 DNA sequence: TGTGCCAGCAGCTGGGGGGGGAACACTGAAGCTTTCTTT. This gives the protein CASSWGGNTEAFF.

This clonotype was seen at least ten times. The rearrangement uses TRBV7-9 and TRBJ2-1, with D perhaps given as TRBD1 or TRBD2 (6 bases each). The CDR3 length is 13 residues. V was cut by 11 bases and J by 0 bases, with 11 bases left in between. Looked up from germline, CDR1 is SEHNR and CDR2 is FQNEAQ (reference sequence). The CDR3 nucleotides are TGTGCCTTCGGGGGCAGCTCCTACAATGAGCAGTTCTTC. It specifies CAFGGSSYNEQFF.

This clonotype was seen ten or more times. The chain is built from TRBV27 and TRBJ2-5; D may match TRBD1 or TRBD2 (6 bases each). The CDR3 is 17 amino acids. The V end was cut by 3 bases, the J end by 4 bases, with 21 bases between. Germline CDR1 MNHEY, CDR2 SMNVEV (reference sequence). CDR3 sequence reads: CASSLIFTGRDRETQYF. CDR3 nucleotide sequence: TGTGCCAGCAGTTTGATTTTTACAGGGCGGGATCGAGAGACCCAGTACTTC.

The table lists this clonotype with many counts. The chain has TRBV4-2 and TRBJ2-1, with 13 positions matching TRBD2. Trimming took 8 bases from V and 9 from J; bases not matched to a gene: 7. CDR3 size: 14 residues. Germline V gene sequence: CDR1 LGHNA, CDR2 YNFKEQ. CDR3: CASHGTSGVIEQFF. The CDR3 region has the DNA TGTGCCAGCCACGGGACTAGCGGGGTCATTGAGCAGTTCTTC.

This clonotype was picked up many times. The rearrangement links TRBV20-1 to TRBJ2-7; D is undetermined. The CDR3 contains 13 residues. Germline V gene data show CDR1 as DFQATT and CDR2 as SNEGSKA (reference sequence). V dropped 2 bases and J dropped 3 bases, with 11 bases sitting between them. CDR3 nucleotides: TGCAGTGCTAGACCCAGCGACCGCTACGAGCAGTACTTC. Its translation: CSARPSDRYEQYF.

V is TRBV3-1 and J is TRBJ2-5, with 9 positions matching TRBD2. The J segment lost 2 bases and the V segment lost 1 base, leaving 5 bases of the junction unmatched. The CDR3 has 16 residues. CDR1 is LGHDT, CDR2 YNNKEL, per germline (reference sequence). CDR3 bases: TGTGCCAGCAGCCAAGCGCCAGCGGGAGGACAAGAGACCCAGTACTTC. Translation: CASSQAPAGGQETQYF.

This clonotype was seen many times. V gene TRBV5-1 combines with J gene TRBJ1-1; D is ambiguous. Germline values: CDR1 SGHRS, CDR2 YFSETQ. The CDR3 has 15 amino acids. V lost 1 base, J lost 4 bases, and 14 bases lay in between. The CDR3: CASSLHGSKGTEAFF. The DNA for the CDR3 is TGCGCCAGCAGCTTGCATGGGAGCAAAGGCACTGAAGCTTTCTTT.

This clonotype was seen a handful of times. The chain employs TRBV12-3 or TRBV12-4 and TRBJ2-3; the D gene is possibly TRBD1 (6 bases). This CDR3 has 13 residues. Deletions cut 6 bases from V and 3 bases from J, with 10 bases between. The CDR3 sequence is CASSYQGTDTQYF. The CDR3 DNA sequence: TGTGCCAGCAGCTACCAGGGGACAGATACGCAGTATTTT.